Listed below are T cell receptor beta chains from one sample, sequenced in a study of human T cells and chemical hapten exposure. A single record per CDR3 protein comes from TCRdb applying MiXCR to the RACE reads. Of more than 300,000 distinct CDR3 sequences listed, about 5.1% are singletons. Sample: whole blood, taken in connection with sensitization to the hapten diphenylcyclopropenone (DPC). These TCRs come from a woman in her 50s with alopecia areata. Some clones in this sample may be carry-over from other donors' samples. CDR3s include the opening cysteine and the closing phenylalanine or tryptophan. Fields, in order: D gene, V gene, J gene, clone size, CDR3 DNA, CDR3 protein. A D gene is named only where the DNA matches it firmly. Not every row has a clone size; where given, it reads once, few, many or a size class.

TRBD1,TRBV3-1,TRBJ1-1,NA,TGTGCCAGCAGCCAAGTAAGACAGGGTAACACTGAAGCTTTCTTT,CASSQVRQGNTEAFF
NA,TRBV7-9,TRBJ2-5,NA,TGTGCCAGCAGCTTCACGGACTCCAACCCCTCCTCGACCCAGTACTTC,CASSFTDSNPSSTQYF
NA,TRBV2,TRBJ2-5,NA,TGTGCCAGCAGTGAAGAGTACGACCAAGAGACCCAGTACTTC,CASSEEYDQETQYF
NA,TRBV30,TRBJ1-1,few,TGTGCCTGGAGTATCCCATACGGGGAAGGGCCTATTTTTGGTGGGGAAGCTTTCTTT,CAWSIPYGEGPIFGGEAFF
NA,TRBV5-6,TRBJ1-5,few,TGTGCCAGCAGCATCCGTCCGCATCAGCCCCAGCATTTT,CASSIRPHQPQHF
NA,TRBV20-1,TRBJ2-2,NA,TGCAGTGCTAGGCAGCTAGCGAACACCGGGGAGCTGTTTTTT,CSARQLANTGELFF
TRBD1,TRBV7-3,TRBJ2-5,NA,TGTGCCAGCAGCTGGGGACAGATGAAAGAGACCCAGTACTTC,CASSWGQMKETQYF
TRBD2,TRBV20-1,TRBJ2-1,NA,TGCAGTGCTCCCCCGGGACTAGCGCCCGCGGTGAATGAGCAGTTCTTC,CSAPPGLAPAVNEQFF
TRBD2,TRBV12-3/TRBV12-4,TRBJ2-5,NA,TGTGCCAGCAGTCGGGGACTAGTGAGGGGCGAGACCCAGTACTTC,CASSRGLVRGETQYF
NA,TRBV29-1,TRBJ2-2,few,TGCAGCGTTGAAGAACCAGGAGGCAGGAACACCGGGGAGCTGTTTTTT,CSVEEPGGRNTGELFF
TRBD1,TRBV29-1,TRBJ1-1,many,TGCAGCGTGCTACCGACAGGGGGCGAGGGGGCTGAAGCTTTCTTT,CSVLPTGGEGAEAFF
TRBD1,TRBV28,TRBJ2-7,few,TGTGCCAGCAGTTTACCCACGGACAGGGGGATCTCCTACGAGCAGTACTTC,CASSLPTDRGISYEQYF
NA,TRBV29-1,TRBJ1-2,few,TGCAGCGTCCCCTTTAACACGGAGGATGGCTACACCTTC,CSVPFNTEDGYTF
TRBD1,TRBV27,TRBJ1-6,many,TGTGCCAGCAGTTTAGCGGGGACAGGGTTAACACCCCTCCACTTT,CASSLAGTGLTPLHF
NA,TRBV20-1,TRBJ2-1,many,TGCAGTGCTCGCTACGTACCAGGGAATGAGCAGTTCTTC,CSARYVPGNEQFF
TRBD1,TRBV29-1,TRBJ1-1,NA,TGCAGCTTTACAGGGGTTACTGAAGCTTTCTTT,CSFTGVTEAFF
TRBD2,TRBV9,TRBJ2-2,many,TGTGCCAGCAGCGTAGACGGGGGGGTCACCGGGGAGCTGTTTTTT,CASSVDGGVTGELFF
NA,TRBV5-1,TRBJ2-5,many,TGCGCCAGCAGCTTGGAGGGCAGCAAACAAGAGACCCAGTACTTC,CASSLEGSKQETQYF
TRBD1,TRBV3-1,TRBJ1-5,many,TGTGCCAGCAGCCGACAGGGGCACAATCAGCCCCAGCATTTT,CASSRQGHNQPQHF
NA,TRBV6-5,TRBJ2-3,many,TGTGCCAGCAGTCCCCCCAGGGGAACGCAGTATTTT,CASSPPRGTQYF
TRBD2,TRBV20-1,TRBJ2-3,many,TGCAGTGCTGGAAAGAGACTAGCGAGCACAGATACGCAGTATTTT,CSAGKRLASTDTQYF
NA,TRBV3-1,TRBJ1-2,many,TGTGCCAGCAGCCACGGCGACGGCCGCTACACCTTC,CASSHGDGRYTF
NA,TRBV5-4,TRBJ1-5,few,TGTGCCAGCAGCTTACCCAGCCGGCACAGGGCCCTCAATCAGCCCCAGCATTTT,CASSLPSRHRALNQPQHF
NA,TRBV6-6,TRBJ2-1,few,TGTGCCAGCAGTTACGGCTGGGGCCCCAGCTCCTACAATGAGCAGTTCTTC,CASSYGWGPSSYNEQFF
NA,TRBV12-3/TRBV12-4,TRBJ1-2,NA,TGTGCCAGCAGTTCCCCCATCCAGGGCCACTATGGCTACACCTTC,CASSSPIQGHYGYTF
NA,TRBV5-1,TRBJ1-4,many,TGCGCCAGCAGCTTGAATCCCGCAGGGGTCGGGAATGAAAAACTGTTTTTT,CASSLNPAGVGNEKLFF
NA,TRBV21-1,TRBJ2-7,many,TGTGCCAGCAGCGGGCAGGTCTACTCCTACGAGCAGTACTTC,CASSGQVYSYEQYF
TRBD2,TRBV20-1,TRBJ2-3,many,TGCAGTGCCCCCGGACTAGCGGTTAGCACAGATACGCAGTATTTT,CSAPGLAVSTDTQYF
NA,TRBV12-3/TRBV12-4,TRBJ2-2,many,TGTGCCAGCAGCCCCCCGGCAGGCGCCGGGGAGCTGTTTTTT,CASSPPAGAGELFF
TRBD1,TRBV7-9,TRBJ2-7,many,TGTGCCAGCAGCTCTTTTCTGAGACAGGGGACCTACGAGCAGTACTTC,CASSSFLRQGTYEQYF
NA,TRBV28,TRBJ1-2,few,TGTGCCAGCAGTGGAGGACTCGGAGCGGACGGCTACACCTTC,CASSGGLGADGYTF
NA,TRBV5-6,TRBJ1-5,many,TGTGCCAGCAGCTTGGGGGGGTGGCCCCAGCATTTT,CASSLGGWPQHF
TRBD1,TRBV4-1,TRBJ1-3,few,TGCGCCAGCAGCCAAGAAGTGGCAGGGGGAATCTCTGGAAACACCATATATTTT,CASSQEVAGGISGNTIYF
NA,TRBV10-3,TRBJ1-3,few,TGTGCCATCAGTGAGTCGAACGGAAACACCATATATTTT,CAISESNGNTIYF
TRBD2,TRBV7-3,TRBJ2-2,many,TGTGCCAGCAGCCCGCGGACTAGCGGGACCGGGGAGCTGTTTTTT,CASSPRTSGTGELFF